This record concerns one T cell receptor beta chain sequence. This entry belongs to a study of cytomegalovirus exposure and HLA in healthy donors. The PCR used 60 Vbeta and 13 Jbeta primers. Repertoires were generated with immunoSEQ multiplex PCR, while TCRdb's copy carries only in-frame clones and drops some. The table lists around 120,000 clones, roughly four fifths of them singletons. CDR3 length: 15 residues. Trimming pared 0 bases from V and 2 bases from J, leaving 10 bases between. The receptor was derived from a girl aged 2-10 years in good health and CMV-seronegative. V usage is TRBV23-1 and J usage is TRBJ2-5, with D tentatively TRBD2 (6 bases). TRBV23-1 is marked as an open reading frame, function uncertain. What was sequenced was PBMCs. DNA of the CDR3: TGCGCCAGCAGTCAATCGCGGGGAACTCAAGAGACCCAGTACTTC. Translating it yields CASSQSRGTQETQYF.